The entry below gives a single T cell receptor (beta chain) sequence along with its context. Its matching antigen is unknown. The data belong to a study of shared clonotypes between healthy human individuals. The study's findings and limits: Exclusively blood specimens were collected; tissue repertoires likely differ.

Naivety among CD8 cells was defined by CD45RO negativity and positive CCR7 selection, thereby excluding terminally differentiated effector memory CD45RA+ cells. This table comes from immunoSEQ multiplex PCR, and its TCRdb copy is limited to in-frame clones, with some not included. The sample has nearly 2 million clones, about 95% seen once. CDR3 size: 13 residues. This chain uses TRBV21-1 with TRBJ2-7; TRBD1 is the table's D call, not checked against the DNA. TRBV21-1 is a pseudogene segment. The clonotype was recovered from a man between 18 and 29 years old in good health. Sequences were obtained from naive CD8+ T cells sorted from blood. CDR3 protein: CASSKTTGEEQYF. DNA of the CDR3: TGTGCCAGCAGCAAAACCACAGGGGAGGAGCAGTACTTC.